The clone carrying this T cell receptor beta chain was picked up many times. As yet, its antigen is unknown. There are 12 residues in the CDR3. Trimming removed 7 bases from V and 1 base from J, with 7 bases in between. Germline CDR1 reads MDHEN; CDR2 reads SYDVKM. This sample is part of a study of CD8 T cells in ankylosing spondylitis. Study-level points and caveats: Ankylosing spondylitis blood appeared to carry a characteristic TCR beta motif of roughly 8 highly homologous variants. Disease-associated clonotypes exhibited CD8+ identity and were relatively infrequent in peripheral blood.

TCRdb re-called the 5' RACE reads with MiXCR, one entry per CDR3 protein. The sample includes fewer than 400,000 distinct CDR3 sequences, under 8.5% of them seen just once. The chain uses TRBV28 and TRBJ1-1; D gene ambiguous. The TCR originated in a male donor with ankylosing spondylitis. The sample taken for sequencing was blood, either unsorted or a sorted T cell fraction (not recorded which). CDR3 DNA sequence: TGTGCCAGCATCGCGAGGAACACTGAAGCTTTCTTT. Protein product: CASIARNTEAFF.